This T cell receptor (beta chain) comes out of a study of response to subunit inactivated influenza vaccine. This clonotype was seen many times. The antigen is undetermined. Study-wide points: Authors suggested that a seasonal influenza vaccination recruits few new T cells each time.

One entry per CDR3 protein results from TCRdb running MiXCR on the RT-PCR reads. The sample has approximately 570,000 distinct CDR3 sequences, approximately 7.7% seen once. This CDR3 comprises 15 residues. Germline V gene sequence: CDR1 SGHTA, CDR2 FQGNSA. Trimming shortened V by 4 bases and J by 3 bases, and 13 bases separated the two germline ends. This chain connects TRBV7-2 to TRBJ1-5; D is unclear. Specimen: PBMCs from blood, collected less than 25 months after vaccination. This TCR was sampled from a man aged 50 to 69 who received an inactivated influenza vaccine. The chain's CDR3 is CASSSPPGHNQPQHF. The CDR3 bases are TGTGCCAGCAGCTCACCACCGGGCCACAATCAGCCCCAGCATTTT.